This T cell receptor beta chain comes out of a study of blood T cells in healthy people across ages. The authors ran a second PCR of about 6 to 11 cycles using a sample-barcoded 5' primer and a J-beta primer mix. All cDNA molecules were each tagged by a template-switch adaptor with 12 random nucleotides. Every sample returned 2.5 million or more CDR3-containing paired-end reads. MiXCR, applied by TCRdb to the 5' RACE reads, yields one record per CDR3 protein. This table holds over 1,300,000 distinct CDR3 sequences, approximately 59% found once. This clonotype appeared once. Trimming took off 2 bases at V and 0 bases at J, with 11 bases between the two ends. There are 15 residues in the CDR3. In germline, CDR1 is WNHNN, CDR2 SYGVQD (reference sequence).

The specimen was blood. This receptor was identified in a man between 18 and 35 years old in good health. V gene TRBV10-1 combines with J gene TRBJ2-7; D gene unclear. For the CDR3, the DNA is TGCGCCAGCAGTGAGGGCAGGACCAGCTCCTACGAGCAGTACTTC. Its protein is CASSEGRTSSYEQYF.